This T cell receptor beta chain was found in a study of breast tumors, draining lymph nodes, adjacent tissues. Findings and caveats of the study: Tumor and nontumor repertoires were significantly more similar in luminal-like than in basal-like breast cancer.

This clonotype was counted many times. Antigen unknown. This CDR3 has 15 residues. V was pared by 2 bases and J by 2 bases, with 3 bases of the junction left unmatched. Germline V gene sequence: CDR1 SGHNT, CDR2 YYREEE (reference sequence). TCRdb called the multiplex PCR reads again in MiXCR, with one record for every CDR3 protein. The profile shows 200,000 to 300,000 distinct CDR3 sequences, around 30% of them singletons. Axillary draining lymph nodes of breast cancer patients supplied the node samples. This clonotype originated in a female donor with breast cancer. Some clones in this sample may be carry-over from other donors' samples. The source material was axillary lymph node tissue. This chain links TRBV5-4 with TRBJ2-7; TRBD2 matches 11 bases. The CDR3 DNA reads as TGTGCCAGCAGCTTCGGGACTAGCGGAGCCTACGAGCAGTACTTC. Amino acid sequence: CASSFGTSGAYEQYF.